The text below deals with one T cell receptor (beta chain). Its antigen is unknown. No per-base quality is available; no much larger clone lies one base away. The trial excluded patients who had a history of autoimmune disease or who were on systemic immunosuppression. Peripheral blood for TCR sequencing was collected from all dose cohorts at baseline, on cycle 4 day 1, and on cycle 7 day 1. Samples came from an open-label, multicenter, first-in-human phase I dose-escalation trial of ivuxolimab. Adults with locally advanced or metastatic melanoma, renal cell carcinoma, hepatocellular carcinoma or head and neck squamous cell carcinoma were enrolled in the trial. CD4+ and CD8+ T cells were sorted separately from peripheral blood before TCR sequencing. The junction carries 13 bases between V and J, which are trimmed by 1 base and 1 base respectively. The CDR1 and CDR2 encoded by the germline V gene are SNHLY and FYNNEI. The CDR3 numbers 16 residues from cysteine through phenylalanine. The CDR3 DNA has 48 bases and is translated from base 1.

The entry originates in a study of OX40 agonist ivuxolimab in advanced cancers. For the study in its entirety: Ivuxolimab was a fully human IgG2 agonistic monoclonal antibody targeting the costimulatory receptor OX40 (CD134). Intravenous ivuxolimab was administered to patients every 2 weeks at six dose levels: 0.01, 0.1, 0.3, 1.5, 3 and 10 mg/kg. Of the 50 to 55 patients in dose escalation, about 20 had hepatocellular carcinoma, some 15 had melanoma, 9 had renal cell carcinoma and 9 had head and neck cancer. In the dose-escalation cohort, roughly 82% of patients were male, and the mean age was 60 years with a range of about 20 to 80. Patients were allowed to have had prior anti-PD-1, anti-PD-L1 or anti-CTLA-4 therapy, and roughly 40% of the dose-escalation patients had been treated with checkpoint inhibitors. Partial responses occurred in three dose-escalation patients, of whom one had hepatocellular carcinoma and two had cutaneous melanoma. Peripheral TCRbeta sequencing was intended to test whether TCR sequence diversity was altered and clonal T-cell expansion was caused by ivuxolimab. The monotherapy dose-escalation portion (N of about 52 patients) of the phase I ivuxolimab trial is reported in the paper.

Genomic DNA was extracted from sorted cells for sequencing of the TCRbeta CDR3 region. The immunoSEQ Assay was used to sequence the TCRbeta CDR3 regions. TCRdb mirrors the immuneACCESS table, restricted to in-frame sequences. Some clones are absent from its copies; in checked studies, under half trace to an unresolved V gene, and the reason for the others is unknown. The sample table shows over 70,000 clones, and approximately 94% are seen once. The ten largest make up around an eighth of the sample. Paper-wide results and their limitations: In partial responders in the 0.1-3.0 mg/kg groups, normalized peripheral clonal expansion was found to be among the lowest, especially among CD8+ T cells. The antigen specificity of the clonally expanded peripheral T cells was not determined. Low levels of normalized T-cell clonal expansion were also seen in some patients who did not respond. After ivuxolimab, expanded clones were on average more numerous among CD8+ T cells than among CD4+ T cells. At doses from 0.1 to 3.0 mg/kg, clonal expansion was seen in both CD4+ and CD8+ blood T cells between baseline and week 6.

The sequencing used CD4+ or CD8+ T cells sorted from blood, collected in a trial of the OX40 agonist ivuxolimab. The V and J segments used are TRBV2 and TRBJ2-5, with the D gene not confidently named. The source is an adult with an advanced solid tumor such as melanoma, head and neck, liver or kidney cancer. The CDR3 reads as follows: CASSEGANLVQETQYF. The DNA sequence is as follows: TGTGCCAGCAGTGAAGGGGCTAACCTAGTCCAAGAGACCCAGTACTTC.